This record looks at one T cell receptor beta chain sequence and its context. Its antigen is as yet unknown. The data are from a study of PD-1 blockade in classical Hodgkin lymphoma. Overall study: Treatment was intravenous nivolumab, 3 mg/kg every 2 weeks, until progression. Study-wide findings and caveats: Initiation of nivolumab under 1 year after ASCT led to exclusion of patients. Researchers reported that CD4+ TCR diversity, though not CD8+, rose significantly by C4D1. As was reported, newly diagnosed patients showed lower baseline TCR diversity than healthy donors did.

Time point meaning: cycle 4 day 1 (C4D1), after 6 weeks of nivolumab. Brentuximab vedotin exposure varied, and every patient relapsed after autologous stem cell transplantation. TCRdb's copy holds only in-frame clones and misses some; the assay was immunoSEQ multiplex PCR. The profile shows about 96,000 clones, 90% to 95% of them singletons. V was cut by 5 bases and J by 6 bases, with 29 bases left in between. Germline V gives CDR1 LNHDA, CDR2 SQIVND (reference sequence). The CDR3 consists of 19 residues. Sequences were derived from peripheral blood mononuclear cells (PBMCs), sampled before the fourth cycle of nivolumab. The chain is built from TRBV19 and TRBJ2-1; no clear D. The receptor's source is a human donor with classical Hodgkin lymphoma. Written as DNA, the CDR3 is TGTGCCAGTAGTTTCAAGATCCCCACCTTTAATTCATTGGGCAATGAGCAGTTCTTC. It is translated as CASSFKIPTFNSLGNEQFF. The full variable domain, in which reference TRBV19 and TRBJ2-1 provide the parts outside the CDR3, is DGGITQSPKYLFRKEGQNVTLSCEQNLNHDAMYWYRQDPGQGLRLIYYSQIVNDFQKGDIAEGYSVSREKKESFPLTVTSAQKNPTAFYLCASSFKIPTFNSLGNEQFFGPGTRLTVL.